A selection of T cell receptor beta chains follows, all from one sample in a study of radiation and T cells in renal cell carcinoma. The protocol was immunoSEQ multiplex PCR, while the TCRdb copy is restricted to in-frame clones and leaves out a portion. The table shows some 58,000 clones, with just over 75% occurring only once. The sequences come from blood, collected from a patient whose treatment included radiotherapy and nephrectomy. These receptors were taken from a man aged 55 to 70 with renal cell carcinoma. Both conserved end residues are part of each CDR3. A D gene is named only where the DNA matches it firmly. Only part of the rows carry a size: once, few, many, or a class if the clone is expanded.

>TRBV18|NA|NA|TRBJ2-5
CASSGTEKETQYF
TGTGCCAGCTCAGGGACCGAGAAAGAGACCCAGTACTTC
>TRBV30|NA|NA|TRBJ1-1
CASRSDLGNTEAFF
TGTGCCTCCAGAAGTGACCTAGGGAACACTGAAGCTTTCTTT
>TRBV5-1|NA|NA|TRBJ1-2
CASSLGQTLTTGYTF
TGCGCCAGCAGCCTCGGACAGACCTTAACGACAGGCTACACCTTC
>TRBV5-1|few|NA|TRBJ1-2
CASSPGTGVRGYTF
TGCGCCAGCAGCCCTGGAACCGGGGTTAGAGGCTACACCTTC
>TRBV9|NA|NA|TRBJ2-3
CASSVENFPAQYF
TGTGCCAGCAGCGTAGAGAACTTCCCGGCGCAGTATTTT
>TRBV10-1|few|TRBD2|TRBJ2-1
CASSEVAGEGNEQFF
TGCGCCAGCAGTGAGGTAGCGGGGGAGGGAAATGAGCAGTTCTTC
>TRBV6-5|NA|TRBD1|TRBJ1-2
CASRGTGQEDTF
TGTGCCAGCAGGGGGACAGGGCAGGAGGACACCTTC
>TRBV6-6|NA|TRBD1|TRBJ1-4
CASSSQGAGEKLFF
TGTGCCAGCAGTTCCCAGGGGGCGGGGGAAAAACTGTTTTTT
>TRBV9|NA|NA|TRBJ1-2
CASSVGTDYGYTF
TGTGCCAGCAGCGTAGGGACAGACTATGGCTACACCTTC
>TRBV2|once|NA|TRBJ2-1
CASRMEGKQFF
TGTGCCAGCAGAATGGAGGGAAAGCAGTTCTTC
>TRBV7-2|NA|NA|TRBJ1-2
CASSLEDRNYGYTF
TGTGCCAGCAGCTTAGAGGACAGAAACTATGGCTACACCTTC
>TRBV29-1|NA|TRBD1|TRBJ2-7
CSVDRTGGHEQYF
TGCAGCGTTGATCGGACAGGGGGCCACGAGCAGTACTTC
>TRBV11-2|NA|TRBD2|TRBJ2-7
CASSLAGGSSYEQYF
TGTGCCAGCAGTTTAGCGGGGGGGAGCTCCTACGAGCAGTACTTC
>TRBV9|NA|TRBD1|TRBJ2-5
CASTGGTGIQETQYF
TGTGCCAGCACTGGCGGGACAGGGATCCAAGAGACCCAGTACTTC
>TRBV7-6|NA|NA|TRBJ2-1
CASSIPWDEQFF
TGTGCCAGCAGCATCCCGTGGGATGAGCAGTTCTTC
>TRBV19|NA|NA|TRBJ1-1
CASSILPGQRNSEAFF
TGTGCCAGTAGTATTCTTCCGGGACAACGAAACTCTGAAGCTTTCTTT
>TRBV5-6|NA|NA|TRBJ2-2
CASSRDYTNTGELFF
TGTGCCAGCAGCCGAGACTATACGAACACCGGGGAGCTGTTTTTT
>TRBV6-1|NA|NA|TRBJ2-3
CASSEGLGSTDTQYF
TGTGCCAGCAGTGAAGGTCTCGGGAGCACAGATACGCAGTATTTT
>TRBV30|NA|TRBD2|TRBJ2-1
CAWTSGRSMVADEQFF
TGTGCCTGGACTAGCGGGAGATCTATGGTCGCCGATGAGCAGTTCTTC
>TRBV10-3|once|TRBD1|TRBJ1-4
CAISDTGDRGNEKLFF
TGTGCCATCAGTGACACCGGGGACAGGGGAAATGAAAAACTGTTTTTT
>TRBV9|few|NA|TRBJ2-3
CASSDPGDRPSHTQYF
TGTGCCAGCAGCGACCCCGGAGACAGGCCTTCTCATACGCAGTATTTT
>TRBV7-8|NA|TRBD1|TRBJ2-1
CASRRYGQGITDEQFF
TGTGCCAGCAGACGATATGGACAGGGGATTACGGATGAGCAGTTCTTC
>TRBV30|NA|TRBD1|TRBJ1-5
CAEGQSNQPQHF
TGTGCCGAGGGACAGTCCAATCAGCCCCAGCATTTT
>TRBV10-3|few|NA|TRBJ2-5
CAIRSEELETQYF
TGTGCCATCAGGTCGGAGGAATTGGAGACCCAGTACTTC
>TRBV27|NA|NA|TRBJ1-1
CASSLSRNTEAFF
TGTGCCAGCAGTTTATCGCGGAACACTGAAGCTTTCTTT
>TRBV7-2|NA|NA|TRBJ2-3
CASSLGLGGADTQYF
TGTGCCAGCAGCCTAGGGTTAGGGGGAGCGGATACGCAGTATTTT
>TRBV25-1|NA|TRBD1|TRBJ1-2
CASRKGQGVDGYTF
TGTGCCAGCAGAAAGGGACAGGGGGTCGATGGCTACACCTTC
>TRBV4-2|NA|TRBD2|TRBJ2-3
CASSQAGLAGLADTQYF
TGTGCCAGCAGCCAAGCCGGACTAGCGGGATTGGCGGATACGCAGTATTTT
>TRBV7-9|NA|NA|TRBJ1-2
CASSLQGSGYTF
TGTGCCAGCAGCCTACAGGGTAGTGGCTACACCTTC
>TRBV7-2|NA|NA|TRBJ1-5
CASSLGGDQPQHF
TGTGCCAGCAGCTTAGGGGGTGATCAGCCCCAGCATTTT
>TRBV6-5|NA|NA|TRBJ2-7
CASSTSWGAGNEQYF
TGTGCCAGCAGCACCTCGTGGGGGGCCGGCAACGAGCAGTACTTC
>TRBV7-9|few|NA|TRBJ2-3
CASSLAGDEGTDTQYF
TGTGCCAGCAGCTTAGCAGGGGACGAGGGGACAGATACGCAGTATTTT
>TRBV7-9|NA|NA|TRBJ2-4
CASSYETWGIQYF
TGTGCCAGCAGCTATGAGACCTGGGGCATTCAGTACTTC
>TRBV5-4|NA|NA|TRBJ2-5
CASSLLGSQETQYF
TGTGCCAGCAGCTTGCTAGGCTCCCAAGAGACCCAGTACTTC
>TRBV5-4|few|NA|TRBJ1-1
CASSFPGRDGNTEAFF
TGTGCCAGCAGCTTCCCGGGGCGAGACGGGAACACTGAAGCTTTCTTT
>TRBV9|once|NA|TRBJ2-3
CASSLTEFTDTQYF
TGTGCCAGCAGTCTTACCGAATTCACAGATACGCAGTATTTT
>TRBV11-2|NA|TRBD2|TRBJ2-7
CASSWEGGLIYEQYF
TGTGCCAGCAGCTGGGAGGGAGGGCTGATCTACGAGCAGTACTTC
>TRBV13|NA|NA|TRBJ1-1
CASSLGSGAGNTEAFF
TGTGCCAGCAGCTTAGGTAGTGGGGCGGGGAACACTGAAGCTTTCTTT
>TRBV6-1|NA|NA|TRBJ1-2
CASSETLGALLSGYGYTF
TGTGCCAGCAGTGAAACATTAGGGGCCCTTTTGAGTGGCTATGGCTACACCTTC
>TRBV5-1|few|TRBD1|TRBJ1-1
CASSWSPGQNLEAFF
TGCGCCAGCAGCTGGTCTCCGGGACAGAACTTAGAAGCTTTCTTT
>TRBV18|NA|NA|TRBJ1-2
CASSVPLSGGYTF
TGTGCCAGCTCAGTCCCCCTCAGTGGTGGCTACACCTTC
>TRBV7-8|NA|NA|TRBJ2-3
CASSPQLRGSVDTQYF
TGTGCCAGCAGCCCGCAGTTGCGGGGTTCGGTTGATACGCAGTATTTT
>TRBV6-1|NA|NA|TRBJ1-1
CASTGPREAFF
TGTGCCAGCACCGGACCTAGGGAAGCTTTCTTT
>TRBV5-5|NA|NA|TRBJ1-5
CASSLDGRAGSNQPQHF
TGTGCCAGCAGCTTGGATGGGCGGGCTGGAAGCAATCAGCCCCAGCATTTT
>TRBV14|NA|TRBD2|TRBJ2-2
CASSHASGRVTGELFF
TGTGCCAGCAGCCATGCTAGCGGGAGAGTCACCGGGGAGCTGTTTTTT